Detailed here is one T cell receptor beta chain. The sample comes from a study of blood T cell repertoires in COVID-19. Across the study: Sites across the United States, Italy and Spain contributed samples from acute and convalescent COVID-19. Nucleic acid was either cDNA or gDNA, and it came from T cells, B-cell-depleted T cells, or PBMCs.

Assay: immunoSEQ multiplex PCR; the TCRdb copy retains only in-frame clones and omits some. The data hold around 330,000 clones, with roughly nine tenths observed a single time. Recruits, aged about 18 to 89 years, lived in some 25 US areas. Cohorts were assigned according to the clinical history that participants reported. The sample consisted of PBMCs or T cells enriched from blood (not recorded which). The TCR originated in a man aged 55 to 70 who had recovered from COVID-19.

CDR3 residues: CASSFEARQFF. DNA for the CDR3: TGTGCCAGCAGCTTTGAGGCAAGGCAGTTCTTC. V is TRBV7-9 and J is TRBJ2-1, with D hard to call. Germline V CDR1 and CDR2: SEHNR, FQNEAQ (reference sequence). The CDR3 is 11 amino acids. Between the trimmed V and J ends, which lost 3 bases and 12 bases, there was a span of 9 bases.